This paragraph covers one T cell receptor (beta chain) sequence. What it binds is unknown. The sample originates from a study of identical twins. Study observations and caveats: Out-of-frame alpha sequences common to twins were enriched for low generation probability.

Template switching (which added a universal primer site) was used, and cDNA carried unique molecular identifiers. TCRdb re-analysed the 5' RACE reads in MiXCR, keeping a single row per CDR3 protein. There are 690,000 or so distinct CDR3 sequences in the sample; 8.6% occur only once, and approximately 0.96% lies in the top ten. This sample also appeared in a second study, on yellow fever vaccine responses in identical twins.

The receptor was isolated from a woman younger than 30 in good health. Sequenced input: PBMCs.

The CDR3 loop reads CATGYREYRNEQFF. CDR3 nucleotide sequence: TGTGCCACCGGCTACCGGGAGTATCGGAATGAGCAGTTCTTC. The gene calls are TRBV15 and TRBJ2-1; TRBD2 is a possible D gene (6 bases). There are 14 residues in the CDR3. Germline V CDR1 and CDR2: LNHNV, YYDKDF (reference sequence). Trimming cost V 8 bases and J 7 bases, with 18 bases left between them.